The 24 T cell receptor beta chains below all came from one sample that was sequenced in a study of blood T cell repertoires in COVID-19. The repertoire was sequenced with immunoSEQ multiplex PCR; TCRdb's copy has only in-frame clones and lacks some. Of roughly 40,000 clones listed, roughly 80% were seen once; the top ten hold over 25%. Sequencing input: peripheral blood. The receptor source for this set is a man older than 75 with active or convalescent COVID-19.

The rearrangement links TRBV18 to TRBJ2-1; the match to TRBD2 covers 9 bases. Germline CDR1 is KGHSH and CDR2 is LQKENI. The CDR3 loop spans 15 amino acids. V gave up 2 bases and J gave up 6 bases; unmatched junction bases: 5. Here the CDR3 reads CASSPLAGAPNEQFF. CDR3 DNA: TGTGCCAGCTCACCATTAGCGGGAGCCCCCAATGAGCAGTTCTTC.

The V gene is TRBV5-1, the J gene TRBJ1-4; D is uncertain. The CDR3 is 16 residues long. The germline CDR1 and CDR2 sequences are SGHRS and YFSETQ. V was clipped by 2 bases and J by 0 bases, with 11 bases between them. The CDR3, as DNA: TGCGCCAGCAGCTTCGGCGGAAGCGCAACTAATGAAAAACTGTTTTTT. Protein product: CASSFGGSATNEKLFF.

This clone came up once. The chain uses TRBV11-3 and TRBJ1-2; 7 bases align to TRBD1. Germline assignment: CDR1 SGHNT and CDR2 YENEEA. The CDR3 is made up of 14 amino acids. V dropped 5 bases and J dropped 4; count of bases not matched to a gene: 7. The DNA for the CDR3 is TGTGCCAGCAGCCAAGGGACAGTCTCCTATGGCTACACCTTC. It translates to CASSQGTVSYGYTF.

The chain has TRBV11-2 and TRBJ2-7; 9 positions agree with TRBD2. Germline-derived CDR1 and CDR2 are SGHAT and FQNNGV. This CDR3 contains 16 residues. V was pared by 0 bases and J by 3 bases, with 6 bases of the junction left unmatched. This CDR3 reads CASSLDRASGVYEQYF. The CDR3 bases are TGTGCCAGCAGCTTAGATAGAGCTAGCGGGGTCTACGAGCAGTACTTC.

The chain joins TRBV27 to TRBJ2-5; perhaps TRBD2 as D (7 bases). The CDR3 contains 17 residues. Germline V gene lookup returns CDR1 MNHEY and CDR2 SMNVEV (reference sequence). V lost 2 bases and J lost 5, with 21 bases in between. This CDR3 reads CASSLRPGTGGGETQYF. The CDR3 region has the DNA TGTGCCAGCAGTTTAAGGCCCGGGACGGGGGGCGGGGAGACCCAGTACTTC.

In its sample, this clone was seen once. The gene calls are TRBV7-2 and TRBJ2-3; no reliable D call. The CDR3 has 14 amino acids. Trimming cost V 3 bases and J 8 bases, with 15 bases left between them. Germline lookup yields CDR1 SGHTA and CDR2 FQGNSA. CDR3: CASSFTVPAVTQYF. CDR3 DNA: TGTGCCAGCAGCTTCACCGTTCCCGCAGTTACGCAGTATTTT.

The table lists this clone with a count of one. The V and J genes are TRBV29-1 and TRBJ1-3; the D gene is possibly TRBD1 (5 bases). The V gene lost 6 bases and the J gene lost 3 bases, with 9 bases spanning the gap. The germline CDR1 and CDR2 sequences are SQVTM and ANQGSEA. The CDR3 is made up of 12 amino acids. The CDR3 loop reads CSVSTVGNTIYF. The CDR3 bases are TGCAGCGTCTCGACAGTTGGAAACACCATATATTTT. Full variable domain (outside the CDR3, taken from reference TRBV29-1 and TRBJ1-3): SAVISQKPSRDICQRGTSLTIQCQVDSQVTMMFWYRQQPGQSLTLIATANQGSEATYESGFVIDKFPISRPNLTFSTLTVSNMSPEDSSIYLCSVSTVGNTIYFGEGSWLTVV.

This chain uses TRBV6-1 with TRBJ1-4; 7 bases match TRBD1. V lost 2 bases to trimming and J lost 6 bases; unmatched junction nucleotides: 3. Germline V gene lookup returns CDR1 MNHNS and CDR2 SASEGT. This CDR3 is 14 amino acids long. CDR3 residues: CASSERGQDEKLFF. For the CDR3, the DNA is TGTGCCAGCAGTGAAAGGGGGCAGGATGAAAAACTGTTTTTT.

The V call is TRBV19, the J call TRBJ2-1, with D perhaps matching TRBD2 (5 bases). The V end was cut by 3 bases, the J end by 9 bases, with 15 bases between. CDR1 LNHDA and CDR2 SQIVND come from the germline V gene (reference sequence). The CDR3 spans 14 residues. CDR3 DNA: TGTGCCAGTAGTATCTCCCCCCGGGCGGGTGAGCAGTTCTTC. Translating it yields CASSISPRAGEQFF.

A word on this clone: This CDR3 is also generated by other DNA sequences in the sample. The chain combines TRBV5-1 with TRBJ2-2; TRBD2 aligns across 10 bases. Germline CDR1 and CDR2: SGHRS and YFSETQ. Trimming took 1 base from V and 0 from J; bases not matched to a gene: 0. The CDR3 has 16 amino acids. CDR3 sequence: CASSLTSGANTGELFF. Here the CDR3 DNA reads TGCGCCAGCAGCTTGACTAGCGGGGCGAACACCGGGGAGCTGTTTTTT.

This chain joins TRBV19 and TRBJ1-5, with TRBD1 matching over 7 bases. V was clipped by 4 bases and J by 0 bases; unmatched bases: 6. The germline V gene has CDR1 LNHDA and CDR2 SQIVND (reference sequence). This CDR3 has 16 residues. CDR3 sequence (DNA): TGTGCCAGTAGTACCGACAGGGTGAATAGCAATCAGCCCCAGCATTTT. Amino acids: CASSTDRVNSNQPQHF.

The CDR3 here is CASSSLTFRGGAYNEQFF. In DNA form, the CDR3 reads TGTGCCAGCAGCTCCCTAACCTTCCGAGGGGGCGCCTACAATGAGCAGTTCTTC. The chain combines TRBV7-2 with TRBJ2-1, with 7 nucleotides matching TRBD1. The J segment lost 2 bases and the V segment lost 4 bases, leaving 14 bases of the junction unmatched. CDR1 SGHTA and CDR2 FQGNSA come from the germline V gene. The CDR3 length is 18 residues.

This chain's CDR3 is CASRGLEHEKLFF. The CDR3 nucleotides are TGTGCCAGCAGGGGTCTAGAACACGAAAAACTGTTTTTT. The chain uses TRBV6-5 and TRBJ1-4; no reliable D call. Per germline, CDR1 MNHEY and CDR2 SVGAGI. This CDR3 has 13 residues. V was cut by 6 bases and J by 8 bases, with 13 bases left in between.

The V gene is TRBV21-1, the J gene TRBJ1-3. TRBV21-1 has pseudogene status. This CDR3 has 19 residues. The CDR3 loop reads CASSNLEGGGPQPGNTIYF. As DNA, the CDR3 is TGTGCCAGCAGCAACTTAGAAGGGGGGGGCCCTCAGCCTGGAAACACCATATATTTT.

The rearrangement links TRBV28 to TRBJ1-1; D is undetermined. The V gene's germline CDR1 is MDHEN and CDR2 SYDVKM. V was trimmed by 1 base and J by 3 bases, leaving 3 bases between them. This CDR3 is built from 12 residues. CDR3 coding DNA: TGTGCCAGCAGTTTATTATACACTGAAGCTTTCTTT. It codes for CASSLLYTEAFF.

The chain links TRBV30 to TRBJ1-2; 8 nucleotides line up with TRBD1. Germline V gene lookup returns CDR1 GTSNPN and CDR2 SVGIG (reference sequence). The CDR3 contains 12 residues. Trimming removed 2 bases from V and 8 bases from J; junction bases left unmatched: 4. CDR3 in amino acids: CAWSKGQAGYTF. For the CDR3, the DNA is TGTGCCTGGAGTAAGGGACAGGCCGGCTACACCTTC.

The genes are TRBV29-1 and TRBJ1-5; 7 bases match TRBD1. Germline values: CDR1 SQVTM, CDR2 ANQGSEA. V shed 7 bases, J shed 7 bases, and the junction held 10 bases outside the gene matches. This CDR3 comprises 13 residues. CDR3 sequence reads: CSASGTDGQPQHF. The CDR3 bases are TGCAGCGCCTCCGGGACAGATGGCCAGCCCCAGCATTTT.

This clone showed up just a few times. The chain combines TRBV7-3 with TRBJ2-1, with 9 bases identical to TRBD2. Looked up from germline, CDR1 is SGHTA and CDR2 is FQGTGA. The J segment lost 8 bases and the V segment lost 5 bases, leaving 13 bases of the junction unmatched. This CDR3 is built from 16 residues. The CDR3, as DNA: TGTGCCAGCAGCCCAGCTGGGACTAGCTTTTTCGATGAGCAGTTCTTC. Protein: CASSPAGTSFFDEQFF.

The rearrangement links TRBV15 to TRBJ2-7, with TRBD2 matching 10 bases. CDR3 length: 16 residues. After removal of 0 bases from V and 2 bases from J, the junction contained 4 bases not matched to a gene. CDR1 is LNHNV, CDR2 YYDKDF, per germline (reference sequence). The CDR3 DNA reads as TGTGCCACCAGCAGAGATGGACTAGCGGACCCCTACGAGCAGTACTTC. This codes for CATSRDGLADPYEQYF.

This chain connects TRBV21-1 to TRBJ1-4. TRBV21-1 is assigned pseudogene status. This CDR3 has 14 amino acids. In DNA, the CDR3 is TGTGCCAGCAGCCCCGAGGGTTGCGAGAGAACGCTGTTTTTT. Translated, it gives CASSPEGCERTLFF.

The chain joins TRBV19 to TRBJ1-5; a weak D match, TRBD1 (5 bases). CDR1 and CDR2 (germline): LNHDA, SQIVND (reference sequence). Trimming left V 3 bases short and J 4 bases short, with 13 bases between. This CDR3 is 15 amino acids long. Here the CDR3 DNA reads TGTGCCAGTAGTATTTCGTCGGGGGGTAATCAGCCCCAGCATTTT. This translates into CASSISSGGNQPQHF.

This clone was detected only once. The chain recombines TRBV4-3 with TRBJ2-7; TRBD2 is a possible D gene (6 bases). The CDR3 contains 16 residues. The V gene's germline CDR1 is LGHNA and CDR2 YSLEER. V lost 0 bases to trimming and J lost 1 base, with 13 bases between them. CDR3 protein: CASSQEGPGASYEQYF. DNA of the CDR3: TGCGCCAGCAGCCAAGAAGGCCCGGGAGCGTCCTACGAGCAGTACTTC.

In DNA, the CDR3 is TGCGCCAGCAGCCAAGCTATCGATCAGCCCCAGCATTTT. It is translated as CASSQAIDQPQHF. The J gene is TRBJ1-5, the V gene TRBV4-3; the D is unclear. Germline loops: CDR1 LGHNA, CDR2 YSLEER. The CDR3 consists of 13 residues. Trimming stripped 1 base from V and 5 bases from J, with 6 bases between.

The chain uses TRBV7-2 and TRBJ2-2; 8 positions agree with TRBD2. The germline V gene encodes CDR1 SGHTA and CDR2 FQGNSA. This CDR3 is 14 amino acids long. V lost 7 bases to trimming and J lost 1 base; unmatched junction nucleotides: 2. The CDR3 protein is CASKGLGNTGELFF. DNA of the CDR3: TGTGCCAGCAAGGGACTAGGGAACACCGGGGAGCTGTTTTTT.